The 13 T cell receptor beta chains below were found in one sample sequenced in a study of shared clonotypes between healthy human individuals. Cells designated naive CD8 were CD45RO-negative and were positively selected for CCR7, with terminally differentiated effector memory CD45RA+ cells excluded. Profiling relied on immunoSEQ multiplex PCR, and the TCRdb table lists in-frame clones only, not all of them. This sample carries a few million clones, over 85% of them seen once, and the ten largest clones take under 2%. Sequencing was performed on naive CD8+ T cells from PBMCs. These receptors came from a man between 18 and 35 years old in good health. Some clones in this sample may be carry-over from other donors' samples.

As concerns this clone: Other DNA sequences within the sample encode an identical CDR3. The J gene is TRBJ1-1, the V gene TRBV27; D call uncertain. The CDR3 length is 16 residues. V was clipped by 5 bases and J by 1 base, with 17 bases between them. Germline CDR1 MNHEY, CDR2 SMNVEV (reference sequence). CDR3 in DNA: TGTGCCAGCAGTCCCGGACCGGGAAAGGGGAACACTGAAGCTTTCTTT. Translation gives CASSPGPGKGNTEAFF.

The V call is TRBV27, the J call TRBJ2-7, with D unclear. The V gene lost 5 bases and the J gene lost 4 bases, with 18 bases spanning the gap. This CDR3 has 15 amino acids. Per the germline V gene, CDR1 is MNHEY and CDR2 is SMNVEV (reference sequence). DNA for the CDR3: TGTGCCAGCAGTCTGTTATTAAATGTTGCGTACGAGCAGTACTTC. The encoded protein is CASSLLLNVAYEQYF.

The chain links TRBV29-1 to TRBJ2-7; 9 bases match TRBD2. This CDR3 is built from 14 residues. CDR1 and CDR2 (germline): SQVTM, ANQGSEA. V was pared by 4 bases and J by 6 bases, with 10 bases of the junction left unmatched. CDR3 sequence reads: CSVVLGGRASEQYF. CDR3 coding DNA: TGCAGCGTTGTTTTGGGCGGGAGGGCCTCCGAGCAGTACTTC.

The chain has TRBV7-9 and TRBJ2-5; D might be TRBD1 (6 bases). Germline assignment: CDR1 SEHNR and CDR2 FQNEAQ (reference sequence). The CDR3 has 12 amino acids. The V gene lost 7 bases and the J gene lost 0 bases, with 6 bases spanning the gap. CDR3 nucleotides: TGTGCCAGCAACAGGGACCAAGAGACCCAGTACTTC. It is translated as CASNRDQETQYF.

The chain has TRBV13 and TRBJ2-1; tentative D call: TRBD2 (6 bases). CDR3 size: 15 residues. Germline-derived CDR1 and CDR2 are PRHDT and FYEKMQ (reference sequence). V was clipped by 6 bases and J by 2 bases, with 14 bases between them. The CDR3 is CASREWGDPYNEQFF. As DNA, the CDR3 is TGTGCCAGCAGGGAATGGGGGGACCCCTACAATGAGCAGTTCTTC.

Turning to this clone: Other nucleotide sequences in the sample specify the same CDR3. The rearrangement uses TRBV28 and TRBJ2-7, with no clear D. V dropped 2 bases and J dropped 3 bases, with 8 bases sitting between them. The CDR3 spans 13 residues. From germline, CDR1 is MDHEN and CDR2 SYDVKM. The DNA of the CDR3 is TGTGCCAGCAGTTTAGGTCAGAACTACGAGCAGTACTTC. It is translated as CASSLGQNYEQYF.

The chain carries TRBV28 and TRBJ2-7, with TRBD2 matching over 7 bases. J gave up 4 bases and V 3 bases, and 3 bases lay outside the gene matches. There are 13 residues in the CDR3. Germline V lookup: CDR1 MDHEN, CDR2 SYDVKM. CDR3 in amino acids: CASSLGGEYEQYF. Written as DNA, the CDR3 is TGTGCCAGCAGTTTGGGAGGGGAATACGAGCAGTACTTC.

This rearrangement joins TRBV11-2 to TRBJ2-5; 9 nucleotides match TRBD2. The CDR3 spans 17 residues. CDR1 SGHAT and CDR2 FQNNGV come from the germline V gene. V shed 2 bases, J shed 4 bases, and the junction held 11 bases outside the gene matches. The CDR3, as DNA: TGTGCCAGCAGCTTAAGTGGTAGCGGGAGTCCGTCAGAGACCCAGTACTTC. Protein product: CASSLSGSGSPSETQYF. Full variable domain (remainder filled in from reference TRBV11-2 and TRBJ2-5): EAGVAQSPRYKIIEKRQSVAFWCNPISGHATLYWYQQILGQGPKLLIQFQNNGVVDDSQLPKDRFSAERLKGVDSTLKIQPAKLEDSAVYLCASSLSGSGSPSETQYFGPGTRLLVL.

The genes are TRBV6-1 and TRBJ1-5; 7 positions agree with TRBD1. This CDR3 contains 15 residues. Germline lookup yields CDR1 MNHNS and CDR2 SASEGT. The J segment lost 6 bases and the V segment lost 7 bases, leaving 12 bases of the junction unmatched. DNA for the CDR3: TGTGCCAGCAACCCGGGGAGGGACAGTCGTCAGCCCCAGCATTTT. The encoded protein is CASNPGRDSRQPQHF.

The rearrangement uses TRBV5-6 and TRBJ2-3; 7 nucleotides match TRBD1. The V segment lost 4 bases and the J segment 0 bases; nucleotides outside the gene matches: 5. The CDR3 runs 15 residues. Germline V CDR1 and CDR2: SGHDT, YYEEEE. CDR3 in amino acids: CASSAPGQSTDTQYF. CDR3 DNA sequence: TGTGCCAGCAGCGCGCCGGGACAGAGCACAGATACGCAGTATTTT.

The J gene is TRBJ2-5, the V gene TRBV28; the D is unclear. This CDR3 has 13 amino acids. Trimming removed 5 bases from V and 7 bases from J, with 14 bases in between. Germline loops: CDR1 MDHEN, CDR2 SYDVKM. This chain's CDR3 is CASSPSETGTQYF. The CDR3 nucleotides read TGTGCCAGCAGTCCGAGTGAAACTGGGACCCAGTACTTC.

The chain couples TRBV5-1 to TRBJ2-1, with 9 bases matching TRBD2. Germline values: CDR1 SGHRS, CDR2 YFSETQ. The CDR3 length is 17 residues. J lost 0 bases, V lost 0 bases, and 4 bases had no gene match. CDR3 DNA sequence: TGCGCCAGCAGCTTGGTTGGTAGCGGGAGCTCCTACAATGAGCAGTTCTTC. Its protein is CASSLVGSGSSYNEQFF.

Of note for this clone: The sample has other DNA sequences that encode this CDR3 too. The CDR3 spells CASSLGGTYEQYF. The CDR3 DNA sequence: TGTGCCAGCAGTCTCGGGGGGACCTACGAGCAGTACTTC. The rearrangement joins TRBV27 to TRBJ2-7; 7 bases match TRBD2. Germline V gene data show CDR1 as MNHEY and CDR2 as SMNVEV (reference sequence). The CDR3 consists of 13 residues. J gave up 2 bases and V 5 bases, and 3 bases lay outside the gene matches.